Listed below are T cell receptor beta chains from one sample, sequenced in a study of cytomegalovirus exposure and HLA in healthy donors. Assay: immunoSEQ multiplex PCR; the TCRdb copy retains only in-frame clones and omits some. The sample includes about 130,000 clones, about 74% of them seen just once. The sequenced sample consisted of PBMCs. These receptors all stem from a man younger than 35 in good health and CMV-seropositive. Each CDR3 is given with its conserved first and last residue. A D gene is named only where the DNA matches it firmly. Size values are once, few and many counts, or a class for expanded clones, and some rows have none.

j_gene: TRBJ2-3; abundance: -; d_gene: -; v_gene: TRBV6-5; CDR3aa: CASSSGSWAGSQYF; CDR3nt: TGTGCCAGCAGTTCGGGCAGCTGGGCGGGGTCGCAGTATTTT
j_gene: TRBJ1-2; abundance: -; d_gene: TRBD1; v_gene: TRBV15; CDR3aa: CATTEDRDVYYGYTF; CDR3nt: TGTGCCACCACTGAGGACAGGGATGTCTACTATGGCTACACCTTC
j_gene: TRBJ2-7; abundance: -; d_gene: TRBD1; v_gene: TRBV5-1; CDR3aa: CASSLEPGQDYEQYF; CDR3nt: TGCGCCAGCAGCTTGGAGCCGGGACAGGACTACGAGCAGTACTTC
j_gene: TRBJ2-7; abundance: -; d_gene: -; v_gene: TRBV7-2; CDR3aa: CASSRDGRGYEQYF; CDR3nt: TGTGCCAGCAGCCGAGACGGGAGAGGCTACGAGCAGTACTTC
j_gene: TRBJ1-1; abundance: -; d_gene: -; v_gene: TRBV2; CDR3aa: CASSRTDTEAFF; CDR3nt: TGTGCCAGCAGTCGGACAGACACTGAAGCTTTCTTT
j_gene: TRBJ1-1; abundance: -; d_gene: TRBD1; v_gene: TRBV10-3; CDR3aa: CAISFGQGETEAFF; CDR3nt: TGTGCCATCAGCTTTGGACAGGGGGAGACTGAAGCTTTCTTT
j_gene: TRBJ2-7; abundance: few; d_gene: TRBD1; v_gene: TRBV2; CDR3aa: CASTLMGQGYEQYF; CDR3nt: TGTGCCAGCACCCTGATGGGACAGGGCTACGAGCAGTACTTC
j_gene: TRBJ1-5; abundance: -; d_gene: TRBD1; v_gene: TRBV28; CDR3aa: CASRTGGHQPQHF; CDR3nt: TGTGCCAGTCGGACAGGGGGCCATCAGCCCCAGCATTTT
j_gene: TRBJ1-3; abundance: -; d_gene: -; v_gene: TRBV6-5; CDR3aa: CASRSMGAPGNTIYF; CDR3nt: TGTGCCAGCAGGTCGATGGGGGCGCCTGGAAACACCATATATTTT
j_gene: TRBJ1-5; abundance: -; d_gene: TRBD1; v_gene: TRBV30; CDR3aa: CAWRGQGANQPQHF; CDR3nt: TGTGCCTGGAGGGGACAGGGGGCGAATCAGCCCCAGCATTTT
j_gene: TRBJ1-2; abundance: -; d_gene: TRBD1; v_gene: TRBV27; CDR3aa: CASSPPGQVDYGYTF; CDR3nt: TGTGCCAGCAGTCCCCCGGGACAGGTGGACTATGGCTACACCTTC
j_gene: TRBJ1-4; abundance: few; d_gene: TRBD1; v_gene: TRBV4-1; CDR3aa: CASSHDLGTGVEKLFF; CDR3nt: TGCGCCAGCAGCCATGACCTCGGGACAGGGGTTGAAAAACTGTTTTTT
j_gene: TRBJ1-1; abundance: -; d_gene: -; v_gene: TRBV10-2; CDR3aa: CASEQGTEAFF; CDR3nt: TGCGCCAGCGAACAGGGAACTGAAGCTTTCTTT
j_gene: TRBJ1-5; abundance: -; d_gene: -; v_gene: TRBV2; CDR3aa: CASSPGFNQPQHF; CDR3nt: TGTGCCAGCAGTCCGGGTTTCAATCAGCCCCAGCATTTT
j_gene: TRBJ2-7; abundance: -; d_gene: TRBD1; v_gene: TRBV7-9; CDR3aa: CASSWTGVNEQYF; CDR3nt: TGTGCCAGCAGCTGGACAGGGGTCAACGAGCAGTACTTC
j_gene: TRBJ2-5; abundance: -; d_gene: TRBD2; v_gene: TRBV19; CDR3aa: CASSIGRGGRETQYF; CDR3nt: TGTGCCAGTAGTATTGGCCGGGGGGGCCGGGAGACCCAGTACTTC
j_gene: TRBJ1-1; abundance: -; d_gene: TRBD1; v_gene: TRBV5-4; CDR3aa: CASSLERGQWTEAFF; CDR3nt: TGTGCCAGCAGCTTGGAGAGGGGACAGTGGACTGAAGCTTTCTTT
j_gene: TRBJ2-1; abundance: few; d_gene: TRBD1; v_gene: TRBV11-2; CDR3aa: CASSRTGATYNEQFF; CDR3nt: TGTGCCAGCAGCCGGACAGGGGCGACCTACAATGAGCAGTTCTTC
j_gene: TRBJ2-7; abundance: -; d_gene: -; v_gene: TRBV27; CDR3aa: CASRPSAYEQYF; CDR3nt: TGTGCCAGCAGACCTAGCGCCTACGAGCAGTACTTC
j_gene: TRBJ1-4; abundance: few; d_gene: -; v_gene: TRBV29-1; CDR3aa: CSAAGAPTNEKLFF; CDR3nt: TGCAGCGCCGCAGGGGCGCCAACTAATGAAAAACTGTTTTTT
j_gene: TRBJ2-7; abundance: few; d_gene: TRBD1; v_gene: TRBV13; CDR3aa: CASSSGTGIREQYF; CDR3nt: TGTGCCAGCAGTTCCGGGACAGGGATTCGCGAGCAGTACTTC
j_gene: TRBJ2-7; abundance: -; d_gene: TRBD1; v_gene: TRBV5-6; CDR3aa: CASSLQDRSHHEQYF; CDR3nt: TGTGCCAGCAGCCTCCAGGACAGGAGTCACCACGAGCAGTACTTC
j_gene: TRBJ1-4; abundance: -; d_gene: TRBD1; v_gene: TRBV6-6; CDR3aa: CASRSRTGVTNEKLFF; CDR3nt: TGTGCCAGCAGATCGCGAACAGGGGTAACTAATGAAAAACTGTTTTTT
j_gene: TRBJ2-5; abundance: -; d_gene: TRBD1; v_gene: TRBV7-9; CDR3aa: CASSLSGQGETQYF; CDR3nt: TGTGCCAGCAGCTTAAGCGGACAGGGAGAGACCCAGTACTTC
j_gene: TRBJ1-2; abundance: -; d_gene: TRBD1; v_gene: TRBV6-5; CDR3aa: CASSYRQGIGGYTF; CDR3nt: TGTGCCAGCAGTTACCGACAGGGTATAGGAGGCTACACCTTC
j_gene: TRBJ2-7; abundance: few; d_gene: -; v_gene: TRBV27; CDR3aa: CASGGTATYEQYF; CDR3nt: TGTGCCAGCGGGGGGACGGCAACCTACGAGCAGTACTTC
j_gene: TRBJ1-2; abundance: -; d_gene: -; v_gene: TRBV28; CDR3aa: CASRSIQTYGYTF; CDR3nt: TGTGCCAGCAGAAGCATCCAGACTTATGGCTACACCTTC
j_gene: TRBJ2-3; abundance: -; d_gene: -; v_gene: TRBV6-1; CDR3aa: CASSVTGTSTDTQYF; CDR3nt: TGTGCCAGCAGTGTCACAGGCACTAGCACAGATACGCAGTATTTT
j_gene: TRBJ1-1; abundance: -; d_gene: -; v_gene: TRBV4-1; CDR3aa: CASSPWTEPNTEAFF; CDR3nt: TGCGCCAGCAGCCCATGGACAGAACCGAACACTGAAGCTTTCTTT
j_gene: TRBJ2-3; abundance: few; d_gene: TRBD2; v_gene: TRBV9; CDR3aa: CASSVAPTSGGSTDTQYF; CDR3nt: TGTGCCAGCAGCGTAGCCCCGACTAGCGGGGGTAGCACAGATACGCAGTATTTT
j_gene: TRBJ1-4; abundance: -; d_gene: -; v_gene: TRBV9; CDR3aa: CASSVGGTNEKLFF; CDR3nt: TGTGCCAGCAGCGTTGGGGGGACTAATGAAAAACTGTTTTTT
j_gene: TRBJ1-3; abundance: -; d_gene: TRBD1; v_gene: TRBV9; CDR3aa: CASSVEGRGHTIYF; CDR3nt: TGTGCCAGCAGCGTAGAGGGCAGGGGGCACACCATATATTTT
j_gene: TRBJ1-4; abundance: -; d_gene: -; v_gene: TRBV6-6; CDR3aa: CASSYRGAAAEKLFF; CDR3nt: TGTGCCAGCAGTTACAGGGGCGCCGCCGCTGAAAAACTGTTTTTT
j_gene: TRBJ2-5; abundance: -; d_gene: TRBD1; v_gene: TRBV7-2; CDR3aa: CASSFPRQGETQYF; CDR3nt: TGTGCCAGCAGCTTTCCGAGACAGGGAGAGACCCAGTACTTC
j_gene: TRBJ2-5; abundance: -; d_gene: -; v_gene: TRBV30; CDR3aa: CAWSKTRETQYF; CDR3nt: TGTGCCTGGAGTAAAACGAGAGAGACCCAGTACTTC
j_gene: TRBJ2-5; abundance: once; d_gene: TRBD2; v_gene: TRBV5-1; CDR3aa: CASSVSSGSQETQYF; CDR3nt: TGCGCCAGCAGCGTATCTAGCGGCAGCCAAGAGACCCAGTACTTC
j_gene: TRBJ1-4; abundance: -; d_gene: -; v_gene: TRBV5-8; CDR3aa: CASSCDGEEKLFF; CDR3nt: TGTGCCAGCAGCTGTGATGGGGAGGAAAAACTGTTTTTT
j_gene: TRBJ2-3; abundance: once; d_gene: TRBD1; v_gene: TRBV7-9; CDR3aa: CASSLAGTGNTDTQYF; CDR3nt: TGTGCCAGCAGCTTAGCTGGGACAGGAAACACAGATACGCAGTATTTT
j_gene: TRBJ2-5; abundance: -; d_gene: -; v_gene: TRBV5-4; CDR3aa: CASSFKAGEETQYF; CDR3nt: TGTGCCAGCAGCTTTAAAGCGGGTGAAGAGACCCAGTACTTC
j_gene: TRBJ2-7; abundance: -; d_gene: TRBD2; v_gene: TRBV19; CDR3aa: CASSNGLVDYEQYF; CDR3nt: TGTGCCAGTAGTAATGGACTAGTTGACTACGAGCAGTACTTC
j_gene: TRBJ2-2; abundance: -; d_gene: -; v_gene: TRBV28; CDR3aa: CASSLGAGELFF; CDR3nt: TGTGCCAGCAGTCTGGGCGCCGGGGAGCTGTTTTTT
j_gene: TRBJ2-3; abundance: -; d_gene: -; v_gene: TRBV10-3; CDR3aa: CAISGAPTSSDTQYF; CDR3nt: TGTGCCATCAGTGGTGCACCGACTAGTTCAGATACGCAGTATTTT
j_gene: TRBJ1-2; abundance: -; d_gene: TRBD1; v_gene: TRBV4-1; CDR3aa: CASSQGGQNYGYTF; CDR3nt: TGCGCCAGCAGCCAAGGGGGACAGAACTATGGCTACACCTTC
j_gene: TRBJ1-3; abundance: -; d_gene: TRBD1; v_gene: TRBV4-1; CDR3aa: CASSQPSRGLSGNTIYF; CDR3nt: TGCGCCAGCAGCCAACCTAGCAGGGGGCTCTCTGGAAACACCATATATTTT
j_gene: TRBJ2-3; abundance: -; d_gene: -; v_gene: TRBV21-1; CDR3aa: CASSKGDRGSSDTQYF; CDR3nt: TGTGCCAGCAGCAAAGGGGACAGGGGGTCATCAGATACGCAGTATTTT
j_gene: TRBJ2-1; abundance: -; d_gene: -; v_gene: TRBV13; CDR3aa: CASSSYKQSGGNEQFF; CDR3nt: TGTGCCAGCAGCTCGTACAAACAATCCGGAGGCAATGAGCAGTTCTTC
j_gene: TRBJ2-1; abundance: -; d_gene: -; v_gene: TRBV4-1; CDR3aa: CASSQRTIYNEQFF; CDR3nt: TGCGCCAGCAGCCAAAGGACAATCTACAATGAGCAGTTCTTC
j_gene: TRBJ1-2; abundance: -; d_gene: -; v_gene: TRBV28; CDR3aa: CASTYTGGYTF; CDR3nt: TGTGCCAGCACATACACAGGGGGCTACACCTTC
j_gene: TRBJ2-1; abundance: -; d_gene: TRBD2; v_gene: TRBV10-1; CDR3aa: CASSAGGSSSYNEQFF; CDR3nt: TGCGCCAGCAGTGCCGGGGGGTCTAGCTCCTACAATGAGCAGTTCTTC
j_gene: TRBJ1-5; abundance: -; d_gene: TRBD1; v_gene: TRBV7-8; CDR3aa: CASSPSGTAWNQPQHF; CDR3nt: TGTGCCAGCAGCCCATCAGGGACAGCCTGGAATCAGCCCCAGCATTTT
j_gene: TRBJ2-4; abundance: once; d_gene: -; v_gene: TRBV19; CDR3aa: CASTSLAKNIQYF; CDR3nt: TGTGCCAGTACCTCCTTAGCCAAAAACATTCAGTACTTC
j_gene: TRBJ2-2; abundance: -; d_gene: TRBD2; v_gene: TRBV7-9; CDR3aa: CASSNGRAAGELFF; CDR3nt: TGTGCCAGCAGCAACGGGAGGGCCGCCGGGGAGCTGTTTTTT
j_gene: TRBJ1-2; abundance: -; d_gene: -; v_gene: TRBV5-1; CDR3aa: CASSLAGINYGYTF; CDR3nt: TGCGCCAGCAGCTTGGCCGGGATAAATTATGGCTACACCTTC
j_gene: TRBJ1-4; abundance: few; d_gene: TRBD1; v_gene: TRBV10-3; CDR3aa: CAISDPGGRGIGNEKLFF; CDR3nt: TGTGCCATCAGTGACCCAGGGGGCAGGGGGATTGGTAATGAAAAACTGTTTTTT
j_gene: TRBJ2-7; abundance: -; d_gene: -; v_gene: TRBV7-2; CDR3aa: CASSPGGGGFAF; CDR3nt: TGTGCCAGCAGCCCCGGGGGCGGGGGCTTTGCGTTC
j_gene: TRBJ2-2; abundance: -; d_gene: TRBD2; v_gene: TRBV5-4; CDR3aa: CASSLTSGPSYTGELFF; CDR3nt: TGTGCCAGCAGCTTGACTAGCGGTCCCAGTTACACCGGGGAGCTGTTTTTT
j_gene: TRBJ1-1; abundance: few; d_gene: TRBD1; v_gene: TRBV5-5; CDR3aa: CASSWGQGGTEAFF; CDR3nt: TGTGCCAGCAGCTGGGGACAGGGCGGCACTGAAGCTTTCTTT
j_gene: TRBJ2-2; abundance: -; d_gene: TRBD2; v_gene: TRBV27; CDR3aa: CASSPQRGAGTGELFF; CDR3nt: TGTGCCAGCAGTCCACAGCGGGGGGCCGGCACCGGGGAGCTGTTTTTT
j_gene: TRBJ2-7; abundance: once; d_gene: -; v_gene: TRBV7-7; CDR3aa: CASSLDGARISEQYF; CDR3nt: TGTGCTAGCAGCTTAGATGGGGCTCGAATTAGCGAGCAGTACTTC
j_gene: TRBJ1-4; abundance: few; d_gene: -; v_gene: TRBV21-1; CDR3aa: CASSGPDGQNEKLFF; CDR3nt: TGTGCCAGCAGCGGGCCGGACGGACAGAATGAAAAACTGTTTTTT